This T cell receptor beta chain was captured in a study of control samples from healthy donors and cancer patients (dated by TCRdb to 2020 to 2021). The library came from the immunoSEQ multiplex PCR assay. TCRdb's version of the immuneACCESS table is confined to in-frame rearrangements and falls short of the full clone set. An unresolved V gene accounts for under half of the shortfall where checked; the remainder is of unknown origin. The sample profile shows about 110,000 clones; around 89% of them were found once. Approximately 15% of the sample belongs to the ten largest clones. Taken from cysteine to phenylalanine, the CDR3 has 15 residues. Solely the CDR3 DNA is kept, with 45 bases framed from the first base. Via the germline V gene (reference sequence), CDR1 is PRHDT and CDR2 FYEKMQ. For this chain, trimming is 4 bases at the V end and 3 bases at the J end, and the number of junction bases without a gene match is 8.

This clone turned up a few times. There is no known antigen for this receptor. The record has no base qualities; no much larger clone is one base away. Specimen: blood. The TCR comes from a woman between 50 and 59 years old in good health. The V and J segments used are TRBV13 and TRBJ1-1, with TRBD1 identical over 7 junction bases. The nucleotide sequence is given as TGTGCCAGCAGCTCCCCGACAGGGCGGGACACTGAAGCTTTCTTT. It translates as CASSSPTGRDTEAFF.